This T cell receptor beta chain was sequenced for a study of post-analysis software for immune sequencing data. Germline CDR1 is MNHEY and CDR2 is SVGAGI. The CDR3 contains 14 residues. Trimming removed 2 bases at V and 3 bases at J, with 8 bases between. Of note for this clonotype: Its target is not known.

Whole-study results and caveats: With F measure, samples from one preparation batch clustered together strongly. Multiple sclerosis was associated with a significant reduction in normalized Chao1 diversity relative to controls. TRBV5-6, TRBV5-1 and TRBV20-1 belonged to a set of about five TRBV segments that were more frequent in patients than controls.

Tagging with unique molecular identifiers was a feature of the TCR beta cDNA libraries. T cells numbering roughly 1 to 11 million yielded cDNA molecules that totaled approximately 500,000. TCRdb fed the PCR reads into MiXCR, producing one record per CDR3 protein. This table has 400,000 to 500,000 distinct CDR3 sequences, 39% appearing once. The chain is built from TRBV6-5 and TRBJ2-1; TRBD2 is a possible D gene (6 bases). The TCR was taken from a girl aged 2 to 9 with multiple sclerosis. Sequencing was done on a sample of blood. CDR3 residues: CASSYRESYNEQFF. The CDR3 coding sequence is TGTGCCAGCAGTTACCGGGAGAGCTACAATGAGCAGTTCTTC.